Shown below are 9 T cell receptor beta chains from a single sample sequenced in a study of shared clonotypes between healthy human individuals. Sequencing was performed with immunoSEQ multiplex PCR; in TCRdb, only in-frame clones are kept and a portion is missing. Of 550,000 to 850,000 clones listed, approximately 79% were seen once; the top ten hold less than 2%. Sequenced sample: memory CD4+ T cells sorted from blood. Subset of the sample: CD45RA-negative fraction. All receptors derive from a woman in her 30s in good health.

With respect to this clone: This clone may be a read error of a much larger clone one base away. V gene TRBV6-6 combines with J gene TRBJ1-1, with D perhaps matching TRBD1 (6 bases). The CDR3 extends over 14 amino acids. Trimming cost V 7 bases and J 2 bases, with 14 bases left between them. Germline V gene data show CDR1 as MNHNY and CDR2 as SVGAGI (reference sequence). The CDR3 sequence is CASTPTGENTEAFF. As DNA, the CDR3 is TGTGCCAGCACCCCGACAGGAGAAAACACTGAAGCTTTCTTT.

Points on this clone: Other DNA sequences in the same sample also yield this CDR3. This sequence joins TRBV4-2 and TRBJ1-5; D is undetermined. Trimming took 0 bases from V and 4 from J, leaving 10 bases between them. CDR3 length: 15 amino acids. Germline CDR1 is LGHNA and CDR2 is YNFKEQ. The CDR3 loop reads CASSQESGSNQPQHF. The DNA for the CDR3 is TGTGCCAGCAGCCAAGAGTCGGGAAGTAATCAGCCCCAGCATTTT.

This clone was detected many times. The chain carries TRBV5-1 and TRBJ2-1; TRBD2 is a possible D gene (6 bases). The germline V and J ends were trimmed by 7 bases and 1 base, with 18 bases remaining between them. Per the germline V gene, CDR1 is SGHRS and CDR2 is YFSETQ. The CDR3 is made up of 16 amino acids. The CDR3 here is CASEESGFGSYNEQFF. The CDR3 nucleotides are TGCGCCAGCGAGGAAAGCGGGTTCGGGTCCTACAATGAGCAGTTCTTC.

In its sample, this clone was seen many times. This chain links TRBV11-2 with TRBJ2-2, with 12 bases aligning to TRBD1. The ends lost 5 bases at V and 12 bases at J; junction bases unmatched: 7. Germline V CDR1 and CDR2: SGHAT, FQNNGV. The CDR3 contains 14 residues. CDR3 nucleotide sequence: TGTGCCAGCAGCCCGGGACAGGGGGCTAGGAAGCTGTTTTTT. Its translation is CASSPGQGARKLFF.

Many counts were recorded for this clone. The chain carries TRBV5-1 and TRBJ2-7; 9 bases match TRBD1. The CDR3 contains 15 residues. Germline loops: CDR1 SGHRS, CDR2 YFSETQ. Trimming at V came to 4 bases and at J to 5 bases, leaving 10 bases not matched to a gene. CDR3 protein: CASSLGQGNFNEQYF. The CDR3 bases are TGCGCCAGCAGCCTGGGACAGGGAAATTTCAACGAGCAGTACTTC.

The CDR3 spells CASSLPTGRRGEKLFF. The CDR3 nucleotides read TGCGCCAGCAGCCTCCCCACGGGGCGGCGGGGTGAAAAACTGTTTTTT. The rearrangement joins TRBV5-1 to TRBJ1-4; D possibly corresponds to TRBD1 (5 bases). Looked up from germline, CDR1 is SGHRS and CDR2 is YFSETQ. V lost 4 bases and J 7 bases, leaving 20 bases between the germline ends. The CDR3 sequence is 16 residues long.

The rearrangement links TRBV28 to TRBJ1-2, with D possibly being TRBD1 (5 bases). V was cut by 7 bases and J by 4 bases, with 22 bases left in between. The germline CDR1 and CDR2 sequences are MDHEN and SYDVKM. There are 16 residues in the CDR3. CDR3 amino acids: CASIHNAGVAPYGYTF. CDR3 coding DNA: TGTGCCAGCATTCACAATGCGGGGGTCGCCCCCTATGGCTACACCTTC.

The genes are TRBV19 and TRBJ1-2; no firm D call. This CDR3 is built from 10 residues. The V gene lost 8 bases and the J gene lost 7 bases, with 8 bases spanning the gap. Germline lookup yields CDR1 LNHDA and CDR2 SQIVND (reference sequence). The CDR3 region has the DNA TGTGCCAGTTGGGCAGGTGGCTACACCTTC. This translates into CASWAGGYTF. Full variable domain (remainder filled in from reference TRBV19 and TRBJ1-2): DGGITQSPKYLFRKEGQNVTLSCEQNLNHDAMYWYRQDPGQGLRLIYYSQIVNDFQKGDIAEGYSVSREKKESFPLTVTSAQKNPTAFYLCASWAGGYTFGSGTRLTVV.

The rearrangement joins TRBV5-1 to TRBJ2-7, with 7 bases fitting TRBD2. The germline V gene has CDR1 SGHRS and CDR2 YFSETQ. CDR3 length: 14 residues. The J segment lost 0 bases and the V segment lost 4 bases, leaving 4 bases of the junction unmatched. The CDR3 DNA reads TGCGCCAGCAGCGGGGACTATAGCTCCTACGAGCAGTACTTC. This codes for CASSGDYSSYEQYF. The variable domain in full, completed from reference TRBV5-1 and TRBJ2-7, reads KAGVTQTPRYLIKTRGQQVTLSCSPISGHRSVSWYQQTPGQGLQFLFEYFSETQRNKGNFPGRFSGRQFSNSRSEMNVSTLELGDSALYLCASSGDYSSYEQYFGPGTRLTVT.